This T cell receptor beta chain was profiled in a study of blood T cell repertoires in COVID-19. For the study at large: Material from acute and convalescent COVID-19 was sourced from the United States, Italy and Spain. PBMCs, B-cell-depleted T cells, or T cells were the source of the cDNA or gDNA that made up the material.

V shed 4 bases and J 2 bases; nucleotides not matched to a gene: 4. Germline V gives CDR1 LGHDT, CDR2 YNNKEL (reference sequence). There are 14 residues in the CDR3. As originally analysed: Estimated nucleated cell counts came from reference gene primer amplification. The protocol was immunoSEQ multiplex PCR, while the TCRdb copy is restricted to in-frame clones and leaves out a portion. That table gives V, J and clone size, and the DNA gave D and trimming. The table shows tens of thousands of clones, with less than 85% occurring only once. The sequence was obtained from a human donor in a cohort sampled during active COVID-19. Material: peripheral blood. The chain employs TRBV3-1 (or the pseudogene TRBV3-2) and TRBJ2-7, with 8 nucleotides matching TRBD1. CDR3 bases: TGTGCCAGCAGCCGTGGACAGGGTGCCTACGAGCAGTACTTC. It encodes CASSRGQGAYEQYF.